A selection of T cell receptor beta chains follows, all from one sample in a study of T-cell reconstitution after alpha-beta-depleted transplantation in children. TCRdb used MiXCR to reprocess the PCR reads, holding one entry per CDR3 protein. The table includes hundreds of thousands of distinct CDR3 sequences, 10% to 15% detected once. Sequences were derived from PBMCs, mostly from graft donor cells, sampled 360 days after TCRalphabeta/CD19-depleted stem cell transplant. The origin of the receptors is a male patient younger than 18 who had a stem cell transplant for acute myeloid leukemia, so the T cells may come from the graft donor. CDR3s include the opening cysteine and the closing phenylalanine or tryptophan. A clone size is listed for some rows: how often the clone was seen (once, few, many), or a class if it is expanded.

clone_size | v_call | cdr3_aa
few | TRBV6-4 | CATSAGGFNEQFF
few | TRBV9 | CASSATSGRIDTGELFF
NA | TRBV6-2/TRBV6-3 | CASSYFGFRDLLIAKNIQYF
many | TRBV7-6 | CASSRFSGRRTDTQYF
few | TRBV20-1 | CSARGLAPYEQYF
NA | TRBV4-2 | CASSQEQGSVYEQYF
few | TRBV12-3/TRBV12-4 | CASSPQTASSGNTIYF
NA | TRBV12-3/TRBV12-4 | CASSLSLAGFYEQYF
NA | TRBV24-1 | CATSGANLGTQYF
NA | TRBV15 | CATSRDIVADTQYF
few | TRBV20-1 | CSALPGLAAYNEQFF
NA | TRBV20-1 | CSATRQATYEQYF
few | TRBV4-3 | CASSHRDNSPLHF
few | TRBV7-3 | CASSLGDSGSRQYF
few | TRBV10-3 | CATRTSGSREQFF
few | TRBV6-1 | CASNPLGSWDTQYF
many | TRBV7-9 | CASSSVSPETQYF
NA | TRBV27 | CASSLTGTLTHEQYF
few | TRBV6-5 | CASRLRQGAWENIQYF
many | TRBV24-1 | CATSEATPGNEQFF
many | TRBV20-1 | CSAAAAESILAKNIQYF
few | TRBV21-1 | CASSKHTPGTGGSYEQYF
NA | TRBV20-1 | CSARAGTSGDDTQYF
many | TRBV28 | CASSESYEQYF
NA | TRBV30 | CAWSRRNRILNYGYTF
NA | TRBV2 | CASRIGTGEYYEQYF
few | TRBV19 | CASSTRLLGWGSYNEQFF